These 20 T cell receptor beta chains originate from one sample sequenced in a study of Graves' ophthalmopathy and Graves' hyperthyroidism. Amplified material comprised TCR beta CDR3 regions derived from RNA transcripts. Following a first-round RT-PCR that used HTBI primers, a second-round multiplex PCR was carried out. TCRdb reprocessed the multiplex PCR reads with MiXCR, giving one entry per CDR3 protein. The table includes about 740,000 distinct CDR3 sequences, about 44% detected once. What was sequenced was peripheral blood. Source of these receptors: an adult man with Graves' ophthalmopathy.

The table lists this clonotype with a few counts. CDR3 region: CATSRDRGVGTNEKLFF. CDR3 nucleotide sequence: TGTGCCACCAGCAGAGATCGGGGGGTTGGCACTAATGAAAAACTGTTTTTT. The chain uses TRBV15 and TRBJ1-4; D is possibly TRBD1 (5 bases). V was trimmed by 0 bases and J by 2 bases, leaving 13 bases between them. The germline gives CDR1 LNHNV, CDR2 YYDKDF (reference sequence). The CDR3 is 17 amino acids.

The chain uses TRBV25-1 and TRBJ2-5, with 10 bases that match TRBD2. Germline V gene data show CDR1 as MGHDK and CDR2 as SYGVNS. J lost 3 bases, V lost 5 bases, and 12 bases had no gene match. The CDR3 is 17 residues long. CDR3 sequence reads: CASSPRGQGLAEETQYF. For the CDR3, the DNA is TGTGCCAGCAGTCCTCGGGGCCAAGGACTAGCGGAAGAGACCCAGTACTTC.

In its sample, this clonotype was seen a few times. The genes are TRBV14 and TRBJ1-2; 9 bases are a match to TRBD1. After removal of 1 base from V and 8 bases from J, the junction contained 11 bases not matched to a gene. This CDR3 has 16 amino acids. Germline loops: CDR1 SGHDN, CDR2 FVKESK. CDR3 in DNA: TGTGCCAGCAGCCAAGGGGATAGGACAGGGGTAAAGGGCTACACCTTC. Translated, it gives CASSQGDRTGVKGYTF. Full variable domain (remainder filled in from reference TRBV14 and TRBJ1-2): EAGVTQFPSHSVIEKGQTVTLRCDPISGHDNLYWYRRVMGKEIKFLLHFVKESKQDESGMPNNRFLAERTGGTYSTLKVQPAELEDSGVYFCASSQGDRTGVKGYTFGSGTRLTVV.

This clonotype was found many times. The chain employs TRBV7-6 and TRBJ1-1; no clear D gene. Germline CDR1 and CDR2: SGHVS and FNYEAQ. The V and J ends lost 6 bases and 6 bases respectively, with 14 bases between them. The CDR3 extends over 13 amino acids. For the CDR3, the DNA is TGTGCCAGCAGAAACACGTTGATGTCTGAAGCTTTCTTT. Residues: CASRNTLMSEAFF.

The chain joins TRBV25-1 to TRBJ2-7; TRBD2 agrees at 16 bases. The germline CDR1 and CDR2 sequences are MGHDK and SYGVNS. CDR3 length equals 16 residues. J gave up 2 bases and V 4 bases, and 2 bases lay outside the gene matches. Written as DNA, the CDR3 is TGTGCCAGCAGTGCGGGACTAGCGGGAGGGCCCTACGAGCAGTACTTC. Translated: CASSAGLAGGPYEQYF.

This clonotype was counted ten times or more. The chain carries TRBV19 and TRBJ2-7; D not resolved. The germline gives CDR1 LNHDA, CDR2 SQIVND (reference sequence). CDR3 length: 12 residues. V was shortened by 3 bases and J by 3 bases, with 6 bases between the two germline ends. The CDR3: CASSMSDYEQYF. The CDR3 DNA is TGTGCCAGTAGTATGAGTGACTACGAGCAGTACTTC.

This clonotype was found many times. The J gene is TRBJ1-3, the V gene TRBV10-3; the D is unclear. The germline V and J ends were trimmed by 2 bases and 4 bases, with 9 bases remaining between them. CDR3 length: 14 residues. CDR1 is ENHRY and CDR2 is SYGVKD in the germline V gene. This CDR3 reads CAISEGLSGNTIYF. The CDR3, as DNA: TGTGCCATCAGTGAGGGGCTCTCCGGAAACACCATATATTTT.

This rearrangement joins TRBV20-1 to TRBJ1-1; a weak D match, TRBD1 (6 bases). Germline CDR1 and CDR2: DFQATT and SNEGSKA (reference sequence). The CDR3 runs 13 residues. V lost 8 bases to trimming and J lost 0 bases, with 13 bases between them. The CDR3 DNA is TGCAGTAAGAAGCGGGGGCTGAACACTGAAGCTTTCTTT. Translated, it gives CSKKRGLNTEAFF.

This clonotype appeared many times. CDR3 amino acids: CSAAMYSGANVLTF. DNA of the CDR3: TGCAGTGCCGCCATGTATTCTGGGGCCAACGTCCTGACTTTC. The genes are TRBV20-1 and TRBJ2-6; no definite D call. The germline CDR1 and CDR2 sequences are DFQATT and SNEGSKA (reference sequence). The germline V and J ends were trimmed by 6 bases and 1 base, with 10 bases remaining between them. CDR3 length equals 14 residues.

This clonotype occurred a few times. The chain combines TRBV6-1 with TRBJ2-7; 10 nucleotides line up with TRBD1. The CDR3 is made up of 14 amino acids. After removal of 6 bases from V and 3 bases from J, the junction contained 5 bases not matched to a gene. The germline gives CDR1 MNHNS, CDR2 SASEGT. DNA for the CDR3: TGTGCCAGCAGGTGGACAGGGGGGCTCTACGAGCAGTACTTC. Residues: CASRWTGGLYEQYF.

This chain joins TRBV6-5 and TRBJ1-5, with D possibly being TRBD1 (5 bases). The CDR3 runs to 16 residues. Germline-derived CDR1 and CDR2 are MNHEY and SVGAGI. With 6 bases removed from V and 0 bases from J, the gap between germline ends came to 15 bases. The chain's CDR3 is CASSRGGGNSNQPQHF. CDR3 coding DNA: TGTGCCAGCAGCCGCGGTGGGGGAAATAGCAATCAGCCCCAGCATTTT.

A remark on this clonotype: A much larger clone lies one base from this, so it may be a read error. The chain couples TRBV15 to TRBJ1-2, with TRBD1 as a possible D gene (6 bases). Germline loops: CDR1 LNHNV, CDR2 YYDKDF (reference sequence). CDR3 length equals 12 residues. The ends were cut back, 5 bases at V and 7 bases at J, with 11 bases in the middle. The DNA for the CDR3 is TGTGCCACCAGCTTGGACAGAAGTGGCTACACCTTC. Translation: CATSLDRSGYTF.

Remarks on this clonotype: One end of the junction fails to match germline, which may point to a read error. V gene TRBV11-2 combines with J gene TRBJ1-2; D is ambiguous. CDR3 length: 12 residues. Germline lookup yields CDR1 SGHAT and CDR2 FQNNGV. The CDR3 bases are TGTGCCAGCAGCTTAGTTGGCAGGCTCGTTCCATTC. Translating it yields CASSLVGRLVPF.

V usage is TRBV7-9 and J usage is TRBJ2-5; D is uncertain. Germline V gene lookup returns CDR1 SEHNR and CDR2 FQNEAQ (reference sequence). There are 10 residues in the CDR3. The CDR3 DNA follows: TGTGCAATAGGGTTAGAGACCCAGTACTTC. Its protein product is CAIGLETQYF.

J is TRBJ2-6 and V is TRBV19, with 11 nucleotides matching TRBD1. CDR1 and CDR2 (germline): LNHDA, SQIVND (reference sequence). The CDR3 runs to 18 residues. With V trimmed by 7 bases and J by 4 bases, 12 bases remained unmatched. CDR3 DNA sequence: TGTGCCAGTACTGCCTACGGACAGGGGGCCCTGGGGGCCAACGTCCTGACTTTC. Its protein is CASTAYGQGALGANVLTF.

This clonotype was picked up a small number of times. The V call is TRBV27, the J call TRBJ2-7, with 8 bases lining up with TRBD2. Germline V gives CDR1 MNHEY, CDR2 SMNVEV (reference sequence). The CDR3 length is 15 residues. V trimming: 3 bases; J trimming: 2 bases; junction bases outside the gene matches: 6. CDR3 in amino acids: CASSLTWRGAYEQYF. CDR3 nucleotide sequence: TGTGCCAGCAGTTTGACATGGCGGGGGGCCTACGAGCAGTACTTC.

The rearrangement joins TRBV29-1 to TRBJ2-5; D is perhaps TRBD1 (6 bases). The CDR3 has 13 amino acids. From germline, CDR1 is SQVTM and CDR2 ANQGSEA. V lost 5 bases to trimming and J lost 2 bases, with 12 bases between them. The CDR3 nucleotides read TGCAGCGTTCCAAGAGGGGGACAAGAGACCCAGTACTTC. Translated, it gives CSVPRGGQETQYF.

The CDR3 bases are TGCAGCGTTAAGAAGGTCGACAGGGCCCACGAGCAGTACTTC. It yields the protein CSVKKVDRAHEQYF. The chain employs TRBV29-1 and TRBJ2-7; TRBD1 agrees at 7 bases. The germline CDR1 and CDR2 sequences are SQVTM and ANQGSEA. V lost 5 bases, J lost 5 bases, and 12 bases stayed unmatched. CDR3 length: 14 residues.

This rearrangement joins TRBV20-1 to TRBJ1-2; D call uncertain. The CDR3 has 12 amino acids. Germline V gives CDR1 DFQATT, CDR2 SNEGSKA (reference sequence). Trimming removed 3 bases from V and 5 bases from J, with 10 bases in between. The CDR3 sequence: CSASRTVYGYTF. The CDR3 nucleotides read TGCAGTGCTAGCAGGACCGTTTATGGCTACACCTTC.

This clonotype was picked up many times. The chain recombines TRBV10-3 with TRBJ1-3, with 7 bases matching TRBD1. The trim removed 7 bases at V and 5 bases at J, leaving 5 bases unmatched. Germline CDR1 and CDR2: ENHRY and SYGVKD. The CDR3 has 13 amino acids. CDR3: CAITEQGRNTIYF. The CDR3 DNA sequence: TGTGCCATCACCGAACAGGGGAGAAACACCATATATTTT.